This T cell receptor beta chain was found in a study of T cell responses to AZD1222 COVID-19 vaccine. Measured with immunoSEQ multiplex PCR; TCRdb has only the in-frame clones, and not every one. Seen here are some 130,000 clones, 89% observed once, and the top ten hold roughly a tenth. The CDR3 has 14 amino acids. Germline V CDR1 and CDR2: SGHTA, FQGNSA. The V segment lost 5 bases and the J segment 1 base; nucleotides outside the gene matches: 1. The rearrangement uses TRBV7-2 and TRBJ2-1; TRBD2 matches 8 bases. The sequence was obtained from an adult who received the AZD1222 COVID-19 vaccine. This specimen consisted of peripheral blood, obtained 28 days after the second AZD1222 dose. As DNA, the CDR3 is TGTGCCAGCAGCCGCGGGGGGTCCTACAATGAGCAGTTCTTC. Its translation: CASSRGGSYNEQFF.